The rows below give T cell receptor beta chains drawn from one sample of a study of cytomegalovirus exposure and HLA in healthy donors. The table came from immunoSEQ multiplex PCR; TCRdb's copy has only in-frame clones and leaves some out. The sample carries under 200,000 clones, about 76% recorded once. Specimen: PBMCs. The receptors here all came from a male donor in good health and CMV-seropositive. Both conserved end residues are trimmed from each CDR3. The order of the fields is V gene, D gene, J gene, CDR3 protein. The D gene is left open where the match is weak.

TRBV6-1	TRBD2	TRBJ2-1	ASRKQRGSYNEQF
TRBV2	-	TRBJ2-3	ASSAYGGTQY
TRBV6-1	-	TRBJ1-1	ASSEVQDSATEAF
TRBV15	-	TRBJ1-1	ATSRGGAGGTEAF
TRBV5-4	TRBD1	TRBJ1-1	ASSSPGQGNTEAF
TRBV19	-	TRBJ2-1	ASSNQAGNEQF
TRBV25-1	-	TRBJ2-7	ASSEDTGWSEQY
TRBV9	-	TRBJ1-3	ASSPSSGVSGNTIY
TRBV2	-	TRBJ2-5	ASGGQETQY
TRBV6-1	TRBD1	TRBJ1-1	ASHRGAEAF
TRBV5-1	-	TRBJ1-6	ASSLRGQNNSPLH
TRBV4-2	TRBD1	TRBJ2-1	ASSQYGDRRYNEQF
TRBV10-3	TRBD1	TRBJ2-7	AITRTGGTLSEQY
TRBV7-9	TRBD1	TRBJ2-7	SSSSSGTEYEQY
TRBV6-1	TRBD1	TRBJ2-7	AIKWGTVYEQY
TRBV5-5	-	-	ASSFPPDAGGEQY
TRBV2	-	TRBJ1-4	ASTKDWGEKLF
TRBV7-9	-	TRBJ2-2	ASSQEGGLTGELF
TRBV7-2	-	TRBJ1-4	ASSSRRAGKLF
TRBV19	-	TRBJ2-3	ASRRQGRSKNTQY
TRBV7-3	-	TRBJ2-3	ASSLTEADTQY
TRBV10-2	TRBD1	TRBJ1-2	ASSKGVGTVGYGYT